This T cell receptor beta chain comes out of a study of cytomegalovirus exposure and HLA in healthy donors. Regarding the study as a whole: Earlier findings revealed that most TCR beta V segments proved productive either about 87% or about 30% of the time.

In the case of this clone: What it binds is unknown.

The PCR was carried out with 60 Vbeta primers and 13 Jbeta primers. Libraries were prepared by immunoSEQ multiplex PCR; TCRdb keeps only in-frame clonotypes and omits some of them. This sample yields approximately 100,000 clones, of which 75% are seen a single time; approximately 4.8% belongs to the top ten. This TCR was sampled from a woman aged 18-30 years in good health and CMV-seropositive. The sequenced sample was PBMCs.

CDR3 region: CAIRQGDGQPQHF. The CDR3 nucleotides read TGTGCCATCAGGCAGGGGGACGGTCAGCCCCAGCATTTT. The chain employs TRBV10-3 and TRBJ1-5, with 7 bases fitting TRBD1. From germline, CDR1 is ENHRY and CDR2 SYGVKD. The CDR3 is 13 amino acids. With 6 bases clipped from V and 6 bases from J, the junction kept 5 bases outside the gene matches.